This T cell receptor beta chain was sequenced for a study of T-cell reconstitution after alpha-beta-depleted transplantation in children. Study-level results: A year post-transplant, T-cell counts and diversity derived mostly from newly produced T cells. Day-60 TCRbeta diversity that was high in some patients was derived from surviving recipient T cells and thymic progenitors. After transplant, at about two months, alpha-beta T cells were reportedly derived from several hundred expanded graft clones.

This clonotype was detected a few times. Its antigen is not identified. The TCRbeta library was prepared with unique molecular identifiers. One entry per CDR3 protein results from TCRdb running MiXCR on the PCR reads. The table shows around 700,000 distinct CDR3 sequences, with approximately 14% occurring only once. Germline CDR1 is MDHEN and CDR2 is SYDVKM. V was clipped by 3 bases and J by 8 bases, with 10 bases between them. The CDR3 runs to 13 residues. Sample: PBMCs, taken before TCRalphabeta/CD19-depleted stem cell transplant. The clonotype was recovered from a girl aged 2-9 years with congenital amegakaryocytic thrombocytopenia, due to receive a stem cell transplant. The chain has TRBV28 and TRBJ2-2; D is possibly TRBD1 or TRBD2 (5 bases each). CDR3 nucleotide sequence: TGTGCCAGCAGTTTCCGAGGGGAGGGGGAGCTGTTTTTT. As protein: CASSFRGEGELFF.